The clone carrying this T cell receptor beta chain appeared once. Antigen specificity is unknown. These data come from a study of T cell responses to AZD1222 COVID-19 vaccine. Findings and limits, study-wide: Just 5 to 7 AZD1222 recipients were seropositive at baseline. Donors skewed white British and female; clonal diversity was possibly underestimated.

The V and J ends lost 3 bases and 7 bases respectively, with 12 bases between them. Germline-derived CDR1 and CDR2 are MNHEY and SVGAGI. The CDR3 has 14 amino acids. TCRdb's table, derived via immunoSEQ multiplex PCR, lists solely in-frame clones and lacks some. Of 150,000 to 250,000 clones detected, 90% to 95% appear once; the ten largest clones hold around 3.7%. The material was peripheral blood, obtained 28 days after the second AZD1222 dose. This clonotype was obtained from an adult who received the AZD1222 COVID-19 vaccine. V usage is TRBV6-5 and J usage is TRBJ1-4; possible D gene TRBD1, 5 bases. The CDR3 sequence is CASSYWDSPEKLFF. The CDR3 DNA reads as TGTGCCAGCAGTTATTGGGACTCGCCTGAAAAACTGTTTTTT.